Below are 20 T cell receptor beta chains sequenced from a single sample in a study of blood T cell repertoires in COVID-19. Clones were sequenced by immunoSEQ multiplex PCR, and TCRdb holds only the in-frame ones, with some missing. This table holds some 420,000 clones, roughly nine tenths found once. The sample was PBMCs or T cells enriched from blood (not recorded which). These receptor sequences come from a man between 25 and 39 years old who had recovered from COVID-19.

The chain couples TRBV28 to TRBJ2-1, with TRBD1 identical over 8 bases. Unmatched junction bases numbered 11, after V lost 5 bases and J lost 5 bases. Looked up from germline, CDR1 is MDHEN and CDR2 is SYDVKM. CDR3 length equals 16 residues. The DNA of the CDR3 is TGTGCCAGCAGTGCAGGGGGCGCGTTCCGGAACAATGAGCAGTTCTTC. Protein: CASSAGGAFRNNEQFF.

The CDR3 protein is CASSSTVKGNTIYF. CDR3 bases: TGTGCCAGCAGTTCGACAGTCAAGGGAAACACCATATATTTT. The chain carries TRBV6-5 and TRBJ1-3, with D perhaps TRBD1 (5 bases). CDR1 MNHEY and CDR2 SVGAGI come from the germline V gene. The V gene lost 4 bases and the J gene lost 4 bases, with 11 bases spanning the gap. There are 14 residues in the CDR3.

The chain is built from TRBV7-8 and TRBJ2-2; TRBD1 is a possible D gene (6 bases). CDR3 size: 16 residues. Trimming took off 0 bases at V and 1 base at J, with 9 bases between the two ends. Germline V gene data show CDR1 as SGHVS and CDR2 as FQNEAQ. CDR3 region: CASSLAWGRNTGELFF. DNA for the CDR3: TGTGCCAGCAGCTTAGCTTGGGGGCGGAACACCGGGGAGCTGTTTTTT.

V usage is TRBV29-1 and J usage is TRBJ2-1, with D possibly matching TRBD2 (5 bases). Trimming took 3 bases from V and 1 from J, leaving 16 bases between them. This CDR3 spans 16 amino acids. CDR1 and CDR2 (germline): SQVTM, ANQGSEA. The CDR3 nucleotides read TGCAGCGTTGATGAGCCGGGGAGCCAGTCCTACAATGAGCAGTTCTTC. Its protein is CSVDEPGSQSYNEQFF.

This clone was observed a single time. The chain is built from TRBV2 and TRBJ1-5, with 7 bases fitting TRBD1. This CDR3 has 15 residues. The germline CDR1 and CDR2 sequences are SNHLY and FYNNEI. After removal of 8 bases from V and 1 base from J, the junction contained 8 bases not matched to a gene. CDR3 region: CASLETGKSNQPQHF. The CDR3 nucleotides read TGTGCCAGCCTAGAGACAGGGAAGAGCAATCAGCCCCAGCATTTT.

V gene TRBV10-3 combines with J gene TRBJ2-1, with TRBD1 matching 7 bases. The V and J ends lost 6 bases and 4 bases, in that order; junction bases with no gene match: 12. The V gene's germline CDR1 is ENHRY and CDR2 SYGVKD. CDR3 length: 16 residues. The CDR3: CAISTRTGEGYNEQFF. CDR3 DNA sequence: TGTGCCATCAGCACTCGGACAGGAGAGGGGTACAATGAGCAGTTCTTC.

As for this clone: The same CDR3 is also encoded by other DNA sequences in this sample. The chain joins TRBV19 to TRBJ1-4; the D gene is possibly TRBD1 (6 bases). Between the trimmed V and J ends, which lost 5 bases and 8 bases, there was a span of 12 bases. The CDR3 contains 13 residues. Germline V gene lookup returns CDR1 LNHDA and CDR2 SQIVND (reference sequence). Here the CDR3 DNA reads TGTGCCAGTAGTTCAAGACAGGTGGAAAAACTGTTTTTT. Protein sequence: CASSSRQVEKLFF.

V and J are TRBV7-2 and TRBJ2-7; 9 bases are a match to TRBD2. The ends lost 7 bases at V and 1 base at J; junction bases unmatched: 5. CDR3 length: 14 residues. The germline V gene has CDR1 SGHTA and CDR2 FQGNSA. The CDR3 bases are TGTGCCAGCACCTATAGCGGGGGTTCCTACGAGCAGTACTTC. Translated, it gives CASTYSGGSYEQYF.

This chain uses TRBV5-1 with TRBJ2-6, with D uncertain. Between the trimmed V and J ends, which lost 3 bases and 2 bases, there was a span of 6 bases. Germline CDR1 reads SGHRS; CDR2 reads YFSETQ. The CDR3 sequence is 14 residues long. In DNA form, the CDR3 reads TGCGCCAGCAGCTCAGGTGCTGGGGCCAACGTCCTGACTTTC. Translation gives CASSSGAGANVLTF.

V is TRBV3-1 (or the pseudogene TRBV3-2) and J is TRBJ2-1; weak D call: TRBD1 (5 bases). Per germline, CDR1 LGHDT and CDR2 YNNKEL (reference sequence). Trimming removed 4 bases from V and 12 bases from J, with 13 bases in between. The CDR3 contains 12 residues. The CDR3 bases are TGTGCCAGCAGCCTAGAGCAGGGCAGGCAGTTCTTC. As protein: CASSLEQGRQFF.

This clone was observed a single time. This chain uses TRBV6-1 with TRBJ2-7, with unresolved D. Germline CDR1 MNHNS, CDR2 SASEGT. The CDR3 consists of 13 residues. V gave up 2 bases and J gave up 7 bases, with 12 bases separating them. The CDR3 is CASSENAIWEQYF. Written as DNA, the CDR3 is TGTGCCAGCAGTGAAAATGCGATCTGGGAGCAGTACTTC.

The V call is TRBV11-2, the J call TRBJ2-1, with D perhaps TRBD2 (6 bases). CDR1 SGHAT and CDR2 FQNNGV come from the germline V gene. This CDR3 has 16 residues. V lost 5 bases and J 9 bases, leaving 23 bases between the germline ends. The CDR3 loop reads CASSPLSRRVGSEQFF. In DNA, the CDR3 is TGTGCCAGCAGCCCTTTATCCAGGAGGGTGGGGAGTGAGCAGTTCTTC.

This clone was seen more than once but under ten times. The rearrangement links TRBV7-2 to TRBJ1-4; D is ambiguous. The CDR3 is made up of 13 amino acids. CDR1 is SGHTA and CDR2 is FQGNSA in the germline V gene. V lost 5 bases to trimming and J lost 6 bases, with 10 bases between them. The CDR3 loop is CASSPRTDEKLFF. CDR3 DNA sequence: TGTGCCAGCAGCCCCCGGACTGATGAAAAACTGTTTTTT.

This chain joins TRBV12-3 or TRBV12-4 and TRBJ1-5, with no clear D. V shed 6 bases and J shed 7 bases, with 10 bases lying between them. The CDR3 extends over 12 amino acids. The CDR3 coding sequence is TGTGCCAGCAGCCCCGGGGAGCAGCCCCAGCATTTT. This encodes CASSPGEQPQHF.

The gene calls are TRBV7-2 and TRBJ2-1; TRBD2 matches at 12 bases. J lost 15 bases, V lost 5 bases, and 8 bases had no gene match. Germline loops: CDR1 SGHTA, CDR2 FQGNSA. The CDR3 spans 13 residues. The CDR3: CASSVPTSGRRFF. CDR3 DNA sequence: TGTGCCAGCAGCGTCCCGACTAGCGGGAGACGGTTCTTC. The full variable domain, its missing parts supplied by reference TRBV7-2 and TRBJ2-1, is GAGVSQSPSNKVTEKGKDVELRCDPISGHTALYWYRQSLGQGLEFLIYFQGNSAPDKSGLPSDRFSAERTGGSVSTLTIQRTQQEDSAVYLCASSVPTSGRRFFGPGTRLTVL.

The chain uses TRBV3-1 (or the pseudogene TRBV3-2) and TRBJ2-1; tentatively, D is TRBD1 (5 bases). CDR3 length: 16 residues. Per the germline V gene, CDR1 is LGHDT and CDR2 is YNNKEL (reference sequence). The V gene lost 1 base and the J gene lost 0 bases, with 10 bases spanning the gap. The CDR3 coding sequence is TGTGCCAGCAGCCAAGTTTTCAGGGACTCCTACAATGAGCAGTTCTTC. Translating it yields CASSQVFRDSYNEQFF.

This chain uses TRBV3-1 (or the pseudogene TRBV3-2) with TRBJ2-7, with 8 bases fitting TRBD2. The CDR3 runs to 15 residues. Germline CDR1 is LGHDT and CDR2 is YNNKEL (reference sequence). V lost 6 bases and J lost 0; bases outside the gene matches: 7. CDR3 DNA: TGTGCCAGCAGGGGGCTAAGCGGGAGCTCCTACGAGCAGTACTTC. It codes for CASRGLSGSSYEQYF.

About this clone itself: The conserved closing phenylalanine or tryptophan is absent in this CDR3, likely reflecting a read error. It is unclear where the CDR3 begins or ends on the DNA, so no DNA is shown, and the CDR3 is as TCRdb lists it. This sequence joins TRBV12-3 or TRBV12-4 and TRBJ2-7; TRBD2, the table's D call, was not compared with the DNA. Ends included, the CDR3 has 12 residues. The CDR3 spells CASSAGLAGVVI.

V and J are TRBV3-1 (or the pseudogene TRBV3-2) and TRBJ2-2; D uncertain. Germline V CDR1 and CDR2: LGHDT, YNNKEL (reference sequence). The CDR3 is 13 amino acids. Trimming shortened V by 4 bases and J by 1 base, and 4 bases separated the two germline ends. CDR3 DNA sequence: TGTGCCAGCAGCCCTTTGAACACCGGGGAGCTGTTTTTT. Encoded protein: CASSPLNTGELFF.

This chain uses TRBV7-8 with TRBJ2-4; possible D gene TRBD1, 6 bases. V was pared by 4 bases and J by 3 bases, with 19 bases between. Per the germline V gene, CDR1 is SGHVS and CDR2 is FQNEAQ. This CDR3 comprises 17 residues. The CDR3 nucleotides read TGTGCCAGCAGCTCTCAATTGAAGAAGGGGGACAAAAACATTCAGTACTTC. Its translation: CASSSQLKKGDKNIQYF.